The subject of this entry is one T cell receptor (beta chain). Its target is unknown. This sample includes further DNA sequences coding for the same CDR3. These data are taken from a study of shared clonotypes between healthy human individuals. Looking at the study overall: A couple of female and a few male donors aged 18 to 49 were enrolled.

Measured with immunoSEQ multiplex PCR; TCRdb has only the in-frame clones, and not every one. The sample lists approximately 590,000 clones, around 95% occurring once. The ends were cut back, 3 bases at V and 1 base at J, with 10 bases in the middle. Germline assignment: CDR1 MNHEY and CDR2 SMNVEV (reference sequence). This CDR3 spans 14 amino acids. Naive-designated CD8 cells lacked CD45RO, were positively enriched for CCR7, and omitted terminally differentiated effector memory CD45RA+ cells. Study-wide results and caveats: Some naive CD4 clonotypes, roughly 5%, turned up in common across a handful of donors. Non-shared clonotypes had lower generation probabilities than those shared by all four donors. Larger estimated richness was generally seen in naive subsets than in memory subsets.

This clonotype was sampled from a woman aged 25 to 45 in good health. The chain couples TRBV27 to TRBJ2-7, with TRBD1 as a possible D gene (6 bases). The sample consisted of naive CD8+ T cells sorted from blood. In nucleotides, the CDR3 is TGTGCCAGCAGTTTCCAGGGGAGTTCCTACGAGCAGTACTTC. Translated: CASSFQGSSYEQYF.